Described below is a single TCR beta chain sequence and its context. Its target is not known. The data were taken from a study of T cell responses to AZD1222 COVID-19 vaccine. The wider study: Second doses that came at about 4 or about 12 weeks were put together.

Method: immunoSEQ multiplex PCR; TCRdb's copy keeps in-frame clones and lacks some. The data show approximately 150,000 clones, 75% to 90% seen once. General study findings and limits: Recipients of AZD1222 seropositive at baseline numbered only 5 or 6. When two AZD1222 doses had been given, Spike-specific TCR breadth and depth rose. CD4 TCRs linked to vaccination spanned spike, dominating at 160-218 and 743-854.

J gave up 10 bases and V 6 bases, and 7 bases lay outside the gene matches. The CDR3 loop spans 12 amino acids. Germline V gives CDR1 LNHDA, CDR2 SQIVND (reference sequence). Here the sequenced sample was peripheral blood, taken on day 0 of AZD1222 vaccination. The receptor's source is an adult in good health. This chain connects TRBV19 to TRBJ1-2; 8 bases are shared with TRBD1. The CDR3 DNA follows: TGTGCCAGTAGCCCAGACAGGGGATTCTACACCTTC. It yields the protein CASSPDRGFYTF.